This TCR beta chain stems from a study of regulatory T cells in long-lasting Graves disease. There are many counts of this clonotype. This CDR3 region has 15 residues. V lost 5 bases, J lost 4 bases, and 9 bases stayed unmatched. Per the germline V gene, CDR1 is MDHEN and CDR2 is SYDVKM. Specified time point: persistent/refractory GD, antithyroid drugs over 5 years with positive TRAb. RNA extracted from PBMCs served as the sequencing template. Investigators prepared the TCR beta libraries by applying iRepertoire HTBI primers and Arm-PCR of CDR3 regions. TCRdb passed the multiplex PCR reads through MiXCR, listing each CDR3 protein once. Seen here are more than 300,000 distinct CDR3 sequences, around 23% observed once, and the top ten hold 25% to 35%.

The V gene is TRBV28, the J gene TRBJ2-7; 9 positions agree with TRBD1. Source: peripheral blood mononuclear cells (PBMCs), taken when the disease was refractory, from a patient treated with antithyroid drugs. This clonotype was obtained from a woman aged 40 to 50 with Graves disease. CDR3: CASSASSGQGYEQYF. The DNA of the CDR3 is TGTGCCAGCAGTGCATCGTCGGGACAGGGTTACGAGCAGTACTTC.